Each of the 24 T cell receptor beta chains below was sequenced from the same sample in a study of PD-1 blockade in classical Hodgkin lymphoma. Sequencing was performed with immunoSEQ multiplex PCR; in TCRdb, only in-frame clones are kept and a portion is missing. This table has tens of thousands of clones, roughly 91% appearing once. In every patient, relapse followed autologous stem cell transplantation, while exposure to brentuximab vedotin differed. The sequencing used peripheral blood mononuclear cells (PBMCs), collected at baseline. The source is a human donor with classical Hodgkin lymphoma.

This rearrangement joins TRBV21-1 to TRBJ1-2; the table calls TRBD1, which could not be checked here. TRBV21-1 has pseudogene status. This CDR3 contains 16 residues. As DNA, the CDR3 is TGTGCCAGCAGCACGATACGACAGGGGGGAGACTATGGCTACACCTTC. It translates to CASSTIRQGGDYGYTF.

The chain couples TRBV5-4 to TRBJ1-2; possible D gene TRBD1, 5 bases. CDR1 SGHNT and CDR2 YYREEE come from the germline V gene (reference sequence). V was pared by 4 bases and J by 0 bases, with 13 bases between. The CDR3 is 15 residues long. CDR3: CASSREWGTNYGYTF. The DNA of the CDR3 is TGTGCCAGCAGCAGGGAGTGGGGGACTAACTATGGCTACACCTTC.

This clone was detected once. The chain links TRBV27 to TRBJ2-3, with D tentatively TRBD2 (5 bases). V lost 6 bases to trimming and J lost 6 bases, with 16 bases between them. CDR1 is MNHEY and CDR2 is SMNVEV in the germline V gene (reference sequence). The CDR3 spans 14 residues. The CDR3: CASRPGGLADTQYF. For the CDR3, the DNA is TGTGCCAGCAGGCCAGGTGGTCTAGCCGATACGCAGTATTTT.

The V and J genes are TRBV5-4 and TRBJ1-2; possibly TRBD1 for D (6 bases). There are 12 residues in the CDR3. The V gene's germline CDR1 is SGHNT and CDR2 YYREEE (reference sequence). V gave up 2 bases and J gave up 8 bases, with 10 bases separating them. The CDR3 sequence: CASSFNRDGYTF. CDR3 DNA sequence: TGTGCCAGCAGCTTTAACAGGGACGGCTACACCTTC.

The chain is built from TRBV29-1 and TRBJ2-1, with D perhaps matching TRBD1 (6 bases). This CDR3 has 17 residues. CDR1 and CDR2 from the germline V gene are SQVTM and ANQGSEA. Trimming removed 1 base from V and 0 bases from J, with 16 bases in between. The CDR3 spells CSVEGHYEGVSYNEQFF. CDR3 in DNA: TGCAGCGTTGAAGGACATTACGAGGGGGTCTCCTACAATGAGCAGTTCTTC.

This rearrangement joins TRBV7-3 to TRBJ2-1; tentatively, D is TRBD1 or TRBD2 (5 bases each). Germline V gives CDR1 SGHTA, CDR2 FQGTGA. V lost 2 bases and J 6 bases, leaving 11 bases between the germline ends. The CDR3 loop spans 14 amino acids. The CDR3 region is CASSLRVGGNEQFF. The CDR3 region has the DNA TGTGCCAGCAGCTTACGGGTTGGGGGCAATGAGCAGTTCTTC.

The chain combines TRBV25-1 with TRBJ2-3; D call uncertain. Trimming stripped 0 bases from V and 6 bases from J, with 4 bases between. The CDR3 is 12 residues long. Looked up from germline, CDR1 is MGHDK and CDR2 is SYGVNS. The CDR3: CASSEYWDTQYF. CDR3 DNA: TGTGCCAGCAGTGAATACTGGGATACGCAGTATTTT.

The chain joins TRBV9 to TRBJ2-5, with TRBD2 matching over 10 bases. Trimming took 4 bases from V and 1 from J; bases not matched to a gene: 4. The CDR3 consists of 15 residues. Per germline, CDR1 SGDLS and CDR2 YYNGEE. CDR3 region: CASSLGTSAQETQYF. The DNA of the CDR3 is TGTGCCAGCAGCCTCGGGACTAGCGCCCAAGAGACCCAGTACTTC.

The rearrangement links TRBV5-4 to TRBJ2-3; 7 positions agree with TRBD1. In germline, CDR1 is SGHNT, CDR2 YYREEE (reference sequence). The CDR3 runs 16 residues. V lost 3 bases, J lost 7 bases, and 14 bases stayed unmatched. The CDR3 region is CASSSPAQDRDNTQYF. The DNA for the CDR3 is TGTGCCAGCAGCTCACCCGCCCAAGACAGGGACAATACGCAGTATTTT.

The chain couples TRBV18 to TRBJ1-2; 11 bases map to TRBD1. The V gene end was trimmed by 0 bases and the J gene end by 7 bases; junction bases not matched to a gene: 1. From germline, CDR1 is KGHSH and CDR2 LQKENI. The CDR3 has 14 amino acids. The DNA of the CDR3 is TGTGCCAGCTCACCACCGGGGACAGGGGGTGGCTACACCTTC. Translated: CASSPPGTGGGYTF.

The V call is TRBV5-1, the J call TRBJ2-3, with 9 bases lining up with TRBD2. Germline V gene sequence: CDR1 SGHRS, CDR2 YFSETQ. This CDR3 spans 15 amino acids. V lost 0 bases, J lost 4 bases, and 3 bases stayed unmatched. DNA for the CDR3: TGCGCCAGCAGCTTGGGTAGCGGGAGTCCAGATACGCAGTATTTT. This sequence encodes CASSLGSGSPDTQYF.

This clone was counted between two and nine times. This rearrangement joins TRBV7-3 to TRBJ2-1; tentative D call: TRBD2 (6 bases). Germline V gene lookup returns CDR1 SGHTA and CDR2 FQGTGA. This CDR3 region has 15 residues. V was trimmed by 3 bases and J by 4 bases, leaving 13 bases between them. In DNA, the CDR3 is TGTGCCAGCAGCTTGAGAGGAGGGTTTTACAATGAGCAGTTCTTC. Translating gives CASSLRGGFYNEQFF.

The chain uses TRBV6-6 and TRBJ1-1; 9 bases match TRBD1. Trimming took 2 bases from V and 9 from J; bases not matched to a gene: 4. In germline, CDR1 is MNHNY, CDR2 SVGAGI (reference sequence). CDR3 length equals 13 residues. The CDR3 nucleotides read TGTGCCAGCAGTTACGGGACAGGGAATAAAGCTTTCTTT. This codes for CASSYGTGNKAFF.

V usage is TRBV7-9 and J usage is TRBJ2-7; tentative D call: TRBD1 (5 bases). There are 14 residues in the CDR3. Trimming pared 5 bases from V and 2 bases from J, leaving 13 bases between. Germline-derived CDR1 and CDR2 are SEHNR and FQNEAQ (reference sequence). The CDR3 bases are TGTGCCAGCAGCGGGGCCGTAGGGACCTACGAGCAGTACTTC. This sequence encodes CASSGAVGTYEQYF.

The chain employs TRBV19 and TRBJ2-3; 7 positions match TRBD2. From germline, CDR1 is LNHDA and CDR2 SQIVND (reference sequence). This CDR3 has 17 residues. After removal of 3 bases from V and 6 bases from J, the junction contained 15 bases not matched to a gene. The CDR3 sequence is CASSMGTGGMRLDTQYF. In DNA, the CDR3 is TGTGCCAGTAGTATGGGGACCGGGGGGATGAGGCTCGATACGCAGTATTTT.

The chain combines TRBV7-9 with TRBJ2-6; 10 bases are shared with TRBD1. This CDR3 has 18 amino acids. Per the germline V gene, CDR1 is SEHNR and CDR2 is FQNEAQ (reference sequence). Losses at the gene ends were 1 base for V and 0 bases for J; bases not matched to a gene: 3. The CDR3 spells CASSLGTGGPSGANVLTF. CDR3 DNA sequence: TGTGCCAGCAGCTTAGGGACAGGGGGGCCCTCTGGGGCCAACGTCCTGACTTTC.

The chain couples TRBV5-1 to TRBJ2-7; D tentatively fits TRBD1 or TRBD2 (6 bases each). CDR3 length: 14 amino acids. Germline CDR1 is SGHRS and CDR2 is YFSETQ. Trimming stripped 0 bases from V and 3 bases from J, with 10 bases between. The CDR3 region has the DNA TGCGCCAGCAGCTTGGAAGGGGGGAGCTACGAGCAGTACTTC. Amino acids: CASSLEGGSYEQYF.

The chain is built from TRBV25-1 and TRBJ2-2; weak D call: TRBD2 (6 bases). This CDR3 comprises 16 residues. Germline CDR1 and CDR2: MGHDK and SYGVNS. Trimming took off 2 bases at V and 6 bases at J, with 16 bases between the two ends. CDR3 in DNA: TGTGCCAGCAGTGAAGGGCGGAGGGCGCCGGCCGGGGAGCTGTTTTTT. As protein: CASSEGRRAPAGELFF.

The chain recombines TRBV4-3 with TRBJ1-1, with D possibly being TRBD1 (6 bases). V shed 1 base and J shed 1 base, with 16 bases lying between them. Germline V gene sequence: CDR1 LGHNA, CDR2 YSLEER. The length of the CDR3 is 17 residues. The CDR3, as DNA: TGCGCCAGCAGCCAAGTCCCCGACAGGAAAGGGAACACTGAAGCTTTCTTT. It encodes CASSQVPDRKGNTEAFF.

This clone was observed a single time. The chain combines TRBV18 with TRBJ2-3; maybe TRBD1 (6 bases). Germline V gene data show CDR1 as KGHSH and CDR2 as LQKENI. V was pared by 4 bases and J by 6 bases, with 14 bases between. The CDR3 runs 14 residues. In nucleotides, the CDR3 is TGTGCCAGCTCACTTACTTCAGGGGACGATACGCAGTATTTT. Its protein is CASSLTSGDDTQYF.

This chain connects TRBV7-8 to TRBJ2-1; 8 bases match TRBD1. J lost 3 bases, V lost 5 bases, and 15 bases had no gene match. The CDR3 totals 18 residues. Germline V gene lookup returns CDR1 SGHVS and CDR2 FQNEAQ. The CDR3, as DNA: TGTGCCAGCAGCCCTGACAGGGGCCATCTTTTTCACTACAATGAGCAGTTCTTC. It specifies CASSPDRGHLFHYNEQFF.

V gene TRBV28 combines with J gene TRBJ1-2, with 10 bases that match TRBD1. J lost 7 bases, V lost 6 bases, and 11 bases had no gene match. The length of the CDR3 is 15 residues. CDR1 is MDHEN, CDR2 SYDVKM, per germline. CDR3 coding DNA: TGTGCCAGCAGCACCCGGGACAGGGGTTTTTCTGGCTACACCTTC. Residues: CASSTRDRGFSGYTF.

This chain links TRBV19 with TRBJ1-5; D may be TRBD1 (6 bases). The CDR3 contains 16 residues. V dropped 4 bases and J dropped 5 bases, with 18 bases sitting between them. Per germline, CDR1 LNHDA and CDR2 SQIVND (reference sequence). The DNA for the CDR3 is TGTGCCAGTAGTACCCCTGACAGGAGCCCCTATCAGCCCCAGCATTTT. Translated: CASSTPDRSPYQPQHF.

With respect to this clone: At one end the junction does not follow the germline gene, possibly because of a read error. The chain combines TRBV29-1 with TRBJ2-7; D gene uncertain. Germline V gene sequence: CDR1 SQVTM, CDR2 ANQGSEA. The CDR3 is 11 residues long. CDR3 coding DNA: TGCAGCGTTAAAGAGTTTTACGAGCAGTACTTC. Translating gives CSVKEFYEQYF.